These 22 T cell receptor beta chains originate from one sample sequenced in a study of CD4+ T cells in melanoma. Measured with immunoSEQ multiplex PCR; TCRdb has only the in-frame clones, and not every one. The sample carries about 140,000 clones, around 90% recorded once. The receptors stem from a human donor with melanoma.

This sequence joins TRBV5-6 and TRBJ1-2; TRBD1 might be the D (6 bases). The CDR3 extends over 16 amino acids. Trimming stripped 1 base from V and 4 bases from J, with 17 bases between. Looked up from germline, CDR1 is SGHDT and CDR2 is YYEEEE. The CDR3 nucleotides are TGTGCCAGCAGCTTGAACGGTGGCAGGGGATCCTATGGCTACACCTTC. Its protein product is CASSLNGGRGSYGYTF.

This clone was detected once. The chain joins TRBV5-1 to TRBJ2-5, with no clear D. The germline V gene encodes CDR1 SGHRS and CDR2 YFSETQ. The length of the CDR3 is 14 residues. V lost 0 bases and J 3 bases, leaving 9 bases between the germline ends. The DNA of the CDR3 is TGCGCCAGCAGCTTGGACGGACGAAAAGAGACCCAGTACTTC. Protein sequence: CASSLDGRKETQYF.

The rearrangement links TRBV7-2 to TRBJ1-5, with 9 bases identical to TRBD1. The CDR3 has 15 amino acids. J was trimmed by 6 bases and V by 5 bases; bases with no gene match: 8. In germline, CDR1 is SGHTA, CDR2 FQGNSA. Written as DNA, the CDR3 is TGTGCCAGCAGCCGGACCACAGGGGGCATTCAGCCCCAGCATTTT. This translates into CASSRTTGGIQPQHF.

CDR3 in amino acids: CASTFTHATNEKLFF. CDR3 nucleotide sequence: TGTGCCAGTACTTTCACCCATGCAACTAATGAAAAACTGTTTTTT. V gene TRBV19 combines with J gene TRBJ1-4; no reliable D call. Germline V gives CDR1 LNHDA, CDR2 SQIVND (reference sequence). Trimming pared 7 bases from V and 0 bases from J, leaving 12 bases between. The length of the CDR3 is 15 residues.

V and J are TRBV18 and TRBJ2-1; D uncertain. Germline loops: CDR1 KGHSH, CDR2 LQKENI. Trimming took off 2 bases at V and 8 bases at J, with 7 bases between the two ends. The CDR3 covers 12 residues. The chain's CDR3 is CASSPDGYEQFF. The DNA for the CDR3 is TGTGCCAGCTCACCAGACGGATATGAGCAGTTCTTC.

The chain combines TRBV25-1 with TRBJ2-3; TRBD1 might be the D (5 bases). Germline-derived CDR1 and CDR2 are MGHDK and SYGVNS. The CDR3 loop spans 16 amino acids. Trimming stripped 1 base from V and 1 base from J, with 12 bases between. CDR3 in amino acids: CASSEWQGIGTDTQYF. As DNA, the CDR3 is TGTGCCAGCAGTGAATGGCAGGGTATCGGCACAGATACGCAGTATTTT.

This clone was counted once. CDR3 nucleotides: TGTGCCTGGACAGGGGTGGGGGAGACCCAGTACTTC. This codes for CAWTGVGETQYF. The rearrangement uses TRBV30 and TRBJ2-5, with a tentative D call TRBD1 (6 bases). The CDR3 has 12 residues. Per the germline V gene, CDR1 is GTSNPN and CDR2 is SVGIG (reference sequence). V was shortened by 4 bases and J by 5 bases, with 11 bases between the two germline ends.

This clone has only one observation. This chain joins TRBV7-8 and TRBJ2-3; D could derive from TRBD1 or TRBD2 (6 bases each). CDR3 length: 16 residues. The germline V and J ends were trimmed by 2 bases and 2 bases, with 14 bases remaining between them. CDR1 SGHVS and CDR2 FQNEAQ come from the germline V gene. In nucleotides, the CDR3 is TGTGCCAGCAGCTTATCCCGCCGGGGGCCCACAGATACGCAGTATTTT. It codes for CASSLSRRGPTDTQYF.

The J gene is TRBJ2-2, the V gene TRBV6-5, with TRBD1 as a possible D gene (6 bases). The CDR3 spans 14 residues. The V gene's germline CDR1 is MNHEY and CDR2 SVGAGI. Trimming took 6 bases from V and 7 from J, leaving 15 bases between them. The CDR3 nucleotides are TGTGCCAGCAGATTGTACAGGGCGGGCGGGGAGCTGTTTTTT. Translated: CASRLYRAGGELFF.

This clone occurred a few times. The chain employs TRBV6-1 and TRBJ1-1, with D unresolved. The CDR3 contains 13 residues. V lost 5 bases, J lost 3 bases, and 10 bases lay in between. Per germline, CDR1 MNHNS and CDR2 SASEGT. CDR3: CASSRQDYTEAFF. CDR3 coding DNA: TGTGCCAGCAGTCGCCAAGATTACACTGAAGCTTTCTTT.

This clone was detected a few times. The chain uses TRBV4-1 and TRBJ1-2; maybe TRBD1 (6 bases). There are 15 residues in the CDR3. Germline values: CDR1 MGHRA, CDR2 YSYEKL. The ends were cut back, 1 base at V and 6 bases at J, with 15 bases in the middle. CDR3 DNA sequence: TGCGCCAGCAGCCAAGGGTCGTTGGGGGGCAATGGCTACACCTTC. Its translation is CASSQGSLGGNGYTF.

The chain joins TRBV9 to TRBJ2-2; D perhaps matches TRBD2 (5 bases). Trimming left V 0 bases short and J 6 bases short, with 12 bases between. CDR1 is SGDLS and CDR2 is YYNGEE in the germline V gene. The CDR3 totals 15 residues. The CDR3 loop reads CASSVGTVDPGELFF. The CDR3 coding sequence is TGTGCCAGCAGCGTAGGGACTGTCGACCCCGGGGAGCTGTTTTTT.

The chain is built from TRBV5-1 and TRBJ1-2; D might be TRBD1 (5 bases). Trimming removed 5 bases from V and 4 bases from J, with 12 bases in between. The V gene's germline CDR1 is SGHRS and CDR2 YFSETQ. CDR3 length: 13 amino acids. CDR3: CASSADSPYGYTF. CDR3 in DNA: TGCGCCAGCAGTGCTGACAGTCCCTATGGCTACACCTTC.

V is TRBV2 and J is TRBJ2-5; 8 bases align to TRBD2. Germline V lookup: CDR1 SNHLY, CDR2 FYNNEI. There are 18 residues in the CDR3. The J segment lost 4 bases and the V segment lost 6 bases, leaving 19 bases of the junction unmatched. The CDR3 loop is CASSPGLVTRRLRETQYF. As DNA, the CDR3 is TGTGCCAGCAGCCCGGGACTAGTCACGCGGCGGTTGCGAGAGACCCAGTACTTC.

This sequence joins TRBV11-1 and TRBJ1-1; D not certain. The V gene's germline CDR1 is SGHAT and CDR2 FQDESV (reference sequence). The CDR3 consists of 14 residues. Trimming took 6 bases from V and 0 from J, leaving 11 bases between them. Here the CDR3 reads CASRRGVLNTEAFF. The CDR3 DNA sequence: TGTGCCAGCAGGCGGGGTGTACTGAACACTGAAGCTTTCTTT.

This chain connects TRBV4-2 to TRBJ1-1; possible D gene TRBD1, 6 bases. CDR1 and CDR2 (germline): LGHNA, YNFKEQ. The V gene lost 1 base and the J gene lost 5 bases, with 14 bases spanning the gap. CDR3 length equals 15 residues. This chain's CDR3 is CASSQGLGGPTEAFF. Here the CDR3 DNA reads TGTGCCAGCAGCCAAGGCCTTGGGGGCCCAACTGAAGCTTTCTTT.

The chain carries TRBV11-2 and TRBJ2-3, with a tentative D call TRBD2 (6 bases). Trimming cost V 4 bases and J 1 base, with 18 bases left between them. This CDR3 spans 17 amino acids. In germline, CDR1 is SGHAT, CDR2 FQNNGV. The CDR3, as DNA: TGTGCCAGCAGCTACCCCCGGGGAGGAGACCGCACAGATACGCAGTATTTT. Translating it yields CASSYPRGGDRTDTQYF.

J is TRBJ2-2 and V is TRBV7-9; 8 nucleotides line up with TRBD1. V lost 5 bases and J lost 5; bases outside the gene matches: 4. CDR1 and CDR2 from the germline V gene are SEHNR and FQNEAQ (reference sequence). The CDR3 totals 14 residues. The CDR3: CASSPDRATGELFF. DNA of the CDR3: TGTGCCAGCAGCCCGGACAGGGCGACCGGGGAGCTGTTTTTT.

In its sample, this clone was seen once. The chain joins TRBV7-6 to TRBJ2-1, with D perhaps matching TRBD1 or TRBD2 (5 bases each). CDR3 length equals 15 residues. CDR1 is SGHVS and CDR2 is FNYEAQ in the germline V gene. V lost 5 bases and J lost 5, with 16 bases in between. The CDR3, as DNA: TGTGCCAGCAGCCATCGAGGGGCGGACCACAATGAGCAGTTCTTC. This translates into CASSHRGADHNEQFF. The entire variable domain, with the rest obtained from reference TRBV7-6 and TRBJ2-1, is as follows: GAGVSQSPRYKVTKRGQDVALRCDPISGHVSLYWYRQALGQGPEFLTYFNYEAQQDKSGLPNDRFSAERPEGSISTLTIQRTEQRDSAMYRCASSHRGADHNEQFFGPGTRLTVL.

The rearrangement links TRBV29-1 to TRBJ2-4; D is undetermined. Trimming stripped 7 bases from V and 6 bases from J, with 13 bases between. From germline, CDR1 is SQVTM and CDR2 ANQGSEA. The CDR3 runs 12 residues. CDR3 residues: CSAGPGSNIQYF. The CDR3 DNA reads TGCAGCGCCGGCCCCGGGTCAAACATTCAGTACTTC.

This rearrangement joins TRBV4-2 to TRBJ1-1; no firm D call. Trimming took off 0 bases at V and 0 bases at J, with 14 bases between the two ends. CDR1 is LGHNA, CDR2 YNFKEQ, per germline. The CDR3 is 17 amino acids. In nucleotides, the CDR3 is TGTGCCAGCAGCCAAGATTCACCGAGACACCTGAACACTGAAGCTTTCTTT. Translating it yields CASSQDSPRHLNTEAFF.

A single count supports this clone. The chain combines TRBV5-5 with TRBJ1-2, with D uncertain. Trimming pared 3 bases from V and 1 base from J, leaving 13 bases between. CDR3 length: 15 amino acids. Germline CDR1 and CDR2: SGHKS and YYEKEE (reference sequence). The CDR3: CASSYPPGINYGYTF. Written as DNA, the CDR3 is TGTGCCAGCAGCTACCCCCCCGGAATTAACTATGGCTACACCTTC.